This T cell receptor beta chain emerged from a study of T cells after yellow fever vaccination. TCRdb used MiXCR to reprocess the 5' RACE reads, holding one entry per CDR3 protein. The repertoire has some 350,000 distinct CDR3 sequences, 6.2% of them found once; the top ten carry 15%. Trimming stripped 7 bases from V and 2 bases from J, with 12 bases between. Germline assignment: CDR1 WSHSY and CDR2 SAAADI. The CDR3 runs to 13 residues. This rearrangement joins TRBV10-2 to TRBJ2-7; tentatively, D is TRBD1 (5 bases). The source was PBMCs, collected 5 days after the yellow fever booster vaccination. The receptor comes from a man aged 30 to 45 who received the YFV17D yellow fever vaccine. This CDR3 reads CASNNGQTYEQYF. CDR3 nucleotide sequence: TGCGCCAGCAACAACGGACAAACCTACGAGCAGTACTTC.